This T cell receptor beta chain was sequenced during a study of blood T cell repertoires in COVID-19. Across the study: Samples representing acute and convalescent COVID-19 were sourced from the United States, Italy and Spain.

V gave up 0 bases and J gave up 3 bases, with 11 bases separating them. CDR3 size: 15 residues. Germline CDR1 is KGHSH and CDR2 is LQKENI. The sample holds one count of this clone. In the source study's methods: Quantification of nucleated cells was approximated via reference gene primer amplification. Measured with immunoSEQ multiplex PCR; TCRdb has only the in-frame clones, and not every one. V and J calls and clone size are given by that table; D and trimming were obtained from the DNA. The table shows about 120,000 clones, with around nine tenths occurring only once. V is TRBV18 and J is TRBJ1-1; unclear D gene. This clonotype was sampled from a woman aged 45 to 65 with acute or convalescent COVID-19. Input material: peripheral blood. The CDR3: CASSPPERLYTEAFF. The CDR3 DNA reads TGTGCCAGCTCACCACCAGAGCGGTTATACACTGAAGCTTTCTTT.